What follows are 18 T cell receptor beta chains derived from one specimen sequenced in a study of regulatory T cells in long-lasting Graves disease. The authors built TCR beta libraries using iRepertoire HTBI primers and Arm-PCR of CDR3 regions. TCRdb reprocessed the multiplex PCR reads via MiXCR and lists one record per CDR3 protein. This sample carries over 200,000 distinct CDR3 sequences, 15% to 20% of them seen once, and the ten largest clones take approximately 20%. Time point noted: newly diagnosed GD, antithyroid drugs for less than 3 months. PBMC RNA served as the TCR library source. The sequences come from peripheral blood mononuclear cells (PBMCs), collected at new diagnosis, from a patient treated with antithyroid drugs. These receptors all stem from a female donor with Graves disease.

The sample holds many counts of this clonotype. The chain uses TRBV6-1 and TRBJ1-4; 9 bases agree with TRBD1. CDR1 and CDR2 (germline): MNHNS, SASEGT. Trimming removed 7 bases from V and 5 bases from J; junction bases left unmatched: 11. The CDR3 has 16 residues. The CDR3 protein is CASKYLGTGKNEKLFF. The CDR3 bases are TGTGCCAGCAAGTACCTCGGGACAGGGAAAAATGAAAAACTGTTTTTT.

This clonotype appeared many times. This sequence joins TRBV2 and TRBJ2-7, with 8 positions matching TRBD2. Germline CDR1 reads SNHLY; CDR2 reads FYNNEI. CDR3 length equals 13 residues. V lost 4 bases to trimming and J lost 4 bases; unmatched junction nucleotides: 3. For the CDR3, the DNA is TGTGCCAGCAGTGTGCGGGAGGATTACGAGCAGTACTTC. Amino acids: CASSVREDYEQYF.

This clonotype has more than one count but fewer than ten. The chain is built from TRBV6-5 and TRBJ2-7, with a weak D call TRBD1 (6 bases). This CDR3 has 18 residues. Trimming cost V 2 bases and J 0 bases, with 20 bases left between them. CDR1 and CDR2 from the germline V gene are MNHEY and SVGAGI. The CDR3 bases are TGTGCCAGCAGTTACACAACCCCCCGGACAGCTAGCTCCTACGAGCAGTACTTC. Translation gives CASSYTTPRTASSYEQYF.

The table lists this clonotype with many counts. This chain joins TRBV7-3 and TRBJ2-1, with 13 bases lining up with TRBD2. The CDR3 loop spans 16 amino acids. Trimming took 4 bases from V and 7 from J; bases not matched to a gene: 7. Germline V gene lookup returns CDR1 SGHTA and CDR2 FQGTGA. The DNA of the CDR3 is TGTGCCAGCAGCTCCGGGGGGACTAGCGGGGTAAATGAGCAGTTCTTC. It specifies CASSSGGTSGVNEQFF.

Details on this clonotype: This probably arose from a read error, given a far larger clone one base away. The chain couples TRBV7-9 to TRBJ2-1, with D perhaps matching TRBD2 (5 bases). The length of the CDR3 is 14 residues. The germline V gene has CDR1 SEHNR and CDR2 FQNEAQ (reference sequence). The CDR3 loop is CASSLVPGAETQCF. The CDR3 DNA reads TGTGCCAGCAGCTTAGTGCCAGGAGCGGAGACCCAGTGCTTC.

This clonotype was found many times. V is TRBV27 and J is TRBJ1-4; possible D gene TRBD1, 5 bases. V lost 5 bases to trimming and J lost 10 bases, with 17 bases between them. There are 14 residues in the CDR3. Germline loops: CDR1 MNHEY, CDR2 SMNVEV (reference sequence). The DNA of the CDR3 is TGTGCCAGCAGTAGCTCCGGGGGGGTGGGAAAACTGTTTTTT. This encodes CASSSSGGVGKLFF. Supplemented by reference TRBV27 and TRBJ1-4, the full variable domain reads EAQVTQNPRYLITVTGKKLTVTCSQNMNHEYMSWYRQDPGLGLRQIYYSMNVEVTDKGDVPEGYKVSRKEKRNFPLILESPSPNQTSLYFCASSSSGGVGKLFFGSGTQLSVL.

The sample holds many counts of this clonotype. The chain couples TRBV2 to TRBJ1-2; D is perhaps TRBD1 (6 bases). The CDR3 sequence is 14 residues long. Per the germline V gene, CDR1 is SNHLY and CDR2 is FYNNEI. The V gene lost 1 base and the J gene lost 8 bases, with 14 bases spanning the gap. The CDR3 here is CASSEGGRGLGYTF. CDR3 DNA: TGTGCCAGCAGTGAAGGAGGCAGGGGTCTAGGCTACACCTTC.

The rearrangement links TRBV9 to TRBJ2-7, with TRBD2 matching 16 bases. Germline CDR1 SGDLS, CDR2 YYNGEE. V was clipped by 0 bases and J by 4 bases; unmatched bases: 4. The CDR3 is 17 amino acids. The CDR3 sequence: CASSVEGTSGRVYEQYF. The CDR3 bases are TGTGCCAGCAGCGTAGAGGGGACTAGCGGGAGGGTATACGAGCAGTACTTC.

The rearrangement uses TRBV7-9 and TRBJ2-1; D is unclear. V shed 2 bases and J shed 0 bases, with 8 bases lying between them. The CDR3 has 15 residues. The V gene's germline CDR1 is SEHNR and CDR2 FQNEAQ (reference sequence). The CDR3, as DNA: TGTGCCAGCAGCTTACCAGGAAGCTCCTACAATGAGCAGTTCTTC. It is translated as CASSLPGSSYNEQFF.

This clonotype was observed many times. The V and J genes are TRBV5-6 and TRBJ1-1, with unresolved D. The ends were cut back, 2 bases at V and 8 bases at J, with 13 bases in the middle. This CDR3 is built from 13 residues. Germline CDR1 reads SGHDT; CDR2 reads YYEEEE. The CDR3 here is CASSFRTYREAFF. The CDR3 DNA is TGTGCCAGCAGCTTCCGAACGTACCGGGAAGCTTTCTTT.

In this sample, this clonotype turned up many times. The chain has TRBV24-1 and TRBJ2-2; D is undetermined. The CDR3 covers 13 residues. The germline V gene encodes CDR1 KGHDR and CDR2 SFDVKD. V shed 9 bases and J shed 0 bases, with 7 bases lying between them. The chain's CDR3 is CATAYPNTGELFF. The CDR3 coding sequence is TGTGCCACCGCCTACCCGAACACCGGGGAGCTGTTTTTT.

The V and J genes are TRBV27 and TRBJ1-2; tentatively, D is TRBD1 (6 bases). The V end was cut by 9 bases, the J end by 4 bases, with 21 bases between. This CDR3 spans 15 amino acids. The germline V gene has CDR1 MNHEY and CDR2 SMNVEV (reference sequence). The CDR3 sequence is CAREFTGSLSYGYTF. For the CDR3, the DNA is TGTGCCAGAGAATTCACAGGGAGTTTAAGCTATGGCTACACCTTC.

Many counts were recorded for this clonotype. The chain is built from TRBV10-3 and TRBJ2-2, with D uncertain. V lost 10 bases, J lost 0 bases, and 9 bases lay in between. CDR3 length equals 13 residues. The germline V gene encodes CDR1 ENHRY and CDR2 SYGVKD. CDR3 nucleotides: TGTGCCACTGACCGCTCGAACACCGGGGAGCTGTTTTTT. Its protein product is CATDRSNTGELFF.

With regard to this clonotype: This may come from a read error, since a much larger clone is one base off. The V and J genes are TRBV6-1 and TRBJ1-2; 9 bases are a match to TRBD1. The CDR3 totals 13 residues. Germline V gives CDR1 MNHNS, CDR2 SASEGT. CDR3 sequence: CAGSEGQGYGYTF. For the CDR3, the DNA is TGTGCCGGCAGTGAGGGACAGGGCTATGGCTACACCTTC.

CDR3 nucleotide sequence: TGTGCCACCAGTGATTTGCAGGTGGCGGGGGAGCAGTTCTTC. Its protein is CATSDLQVAGEQFF. This rearrangement joins TRBV24-1 to TRBJ2-1; TRBD2 is a possible D gene (6 bases). CDR1 and CDR2 (germline): KGHDR, SFDVKD. The CDR3 covers 14 residues. Trimming removed 0 bases from V and 10 bases from J, with 12 bases in between.

The chain recombines TRBV11-3 with TRBJ2-5, with D uncertain. Germline lookup yields CDR1 SGHNT and CDR2 YENEEA. Trimming cost V 1 base and J 1 base, with 7 bases left between them. The CDR3 is 14 amino acids. CDR3 DNA: TGTGCCAGCAGCTTAGGATACGGCCAAGAGACCCAGTACTTC. It is translated as CASSLGYGQETQYF. Full variable domain (rest looked up from reference TRBV11-3 and TRBJ2-5): EAGVVQSPRYKIIEKKQPVAFWCNPISGHNTLYWYLQNLGQGPELLIRYENEEAVDDSQLPKDRFSAERLKGVDSTLKIQPAELGDSAVYLCASSLGYGQETQYFGPGTRLLVL.

In the case of this clonotype: A much larger clonotype is one base distant, so this may be a read error. The chain recombines TRBV10-1 with TRBJ2-7; either TRBD1 or TRBD2 may supply D (5 bases each). The CDR3 extends over 16 amino acids. Trimming shortened V by 2 bases and J by 1 base, and 15 bases separated the two germline ends. Germline V lookup: CDR1 WNHNN, CDR2 SYGVQD (reference sequence). CDR3 DNA: TGCGCCAGCAGTGAGCCGGACAAGCGGTTGTCCTACGAGCAGTACTTC. Translated: CASSEPDKRLSYEQYF.

The chain has TRBV2 and TRBJ2-3, with TRBD2 matching 10 bases. J lost 4 bases, V lost 7 bases, and 8 bases had no gene match. The CDR3 covers 15 residues. Germline CDR1 SNHLY, CDR2 FYNNEI. CDR3 coding DNA: TGTGCCAGCAATATCGGGACTAGCGTTGCAGATACGCAGTATTTT. As protein: CASNIGTSVADTQYF.